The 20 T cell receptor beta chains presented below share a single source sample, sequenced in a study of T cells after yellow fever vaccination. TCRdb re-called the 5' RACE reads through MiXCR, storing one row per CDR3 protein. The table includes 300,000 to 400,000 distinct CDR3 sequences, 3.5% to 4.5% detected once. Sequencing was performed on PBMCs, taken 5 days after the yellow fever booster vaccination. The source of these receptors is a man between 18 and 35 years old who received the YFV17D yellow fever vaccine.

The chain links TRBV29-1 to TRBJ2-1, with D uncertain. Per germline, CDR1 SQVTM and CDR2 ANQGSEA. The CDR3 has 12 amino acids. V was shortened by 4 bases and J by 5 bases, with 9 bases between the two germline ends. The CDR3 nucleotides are TGCAGCGTTGGTGCCTCTCACAATGAGCAGTTCTTC. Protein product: CSVGASHNEQFF.

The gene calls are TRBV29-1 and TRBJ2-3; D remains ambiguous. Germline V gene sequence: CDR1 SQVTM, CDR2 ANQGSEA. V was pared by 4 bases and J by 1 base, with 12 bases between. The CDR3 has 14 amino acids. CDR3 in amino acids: CSVGGRLRTDTQYF. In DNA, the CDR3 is TGCAGCGTTGGGGGAAGGTTACGCACAGATACGCAGTATTTT.

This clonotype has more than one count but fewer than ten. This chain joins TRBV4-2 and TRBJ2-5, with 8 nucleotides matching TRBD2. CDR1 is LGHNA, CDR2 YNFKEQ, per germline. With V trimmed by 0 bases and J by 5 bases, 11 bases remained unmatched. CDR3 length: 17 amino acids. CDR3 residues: CASSQDDIGRGEETQYF. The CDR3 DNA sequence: TGTGCCAGCAGCCAAGATGATATAGGGCGGGGGGAGGAGACCCAGTACTTC.

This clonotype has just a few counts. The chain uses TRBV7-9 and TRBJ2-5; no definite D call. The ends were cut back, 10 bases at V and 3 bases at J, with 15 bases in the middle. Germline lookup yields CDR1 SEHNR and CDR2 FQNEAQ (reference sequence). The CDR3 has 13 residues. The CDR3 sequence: CATTLGTEETQYF. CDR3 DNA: TGTGCCACGACTTTAGGTACAGAAGAGACCCAGTACTTC.

Here the CDR3 reads CASSLVMGGGSYEQYF. CDR3 DNA sequence: TGTGCCAGCAGCTTAGTTATGGGGGGAGGCTCCTACGAGCAGTACTTC. The genes are TRBV7-2 and TRBJ2-7; tentative D call: TRBD2 (6 bases). The CDR3 totals 16 residues. Germline-derived CDR1 and CDR2 are SGHTA and FQGNSA. Trimming removed 1 base at V and 0 bases at J, with 13 bases between.

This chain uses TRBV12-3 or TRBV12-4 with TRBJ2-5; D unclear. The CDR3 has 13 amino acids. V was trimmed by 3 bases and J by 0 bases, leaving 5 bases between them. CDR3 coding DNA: TGTGCCAGCAGTTTTTCAAACCAAGAGACCCAGTACTTC. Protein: CASSFSNQETQYF.

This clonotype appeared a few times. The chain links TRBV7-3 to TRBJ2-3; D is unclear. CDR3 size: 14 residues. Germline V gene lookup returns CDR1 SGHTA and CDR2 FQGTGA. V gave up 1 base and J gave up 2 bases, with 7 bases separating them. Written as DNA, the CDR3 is TGTGCCAGCAGCTTAATGGGCACCACAGATACGCAGTATTTT. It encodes CASSLMGTTDTQYF.

The CDR3 region has the DNA TGTGCCACCAGTGGCGAAGGGGGATCGGGTGGCTACACCTTC. Amino acid sequence: CATSGEGGSGGYTF. This chain connects TRBV24-1 to TRBJ1-2; D might be TRBD1 (6 bases). The CDR3 consists of 14 residues. Trimming took off 5 bases at V and 7 bases at J, with 16 bases between the two ends. The germline V gene has CDR1 KGHDR and CDR2 SFDVKD.

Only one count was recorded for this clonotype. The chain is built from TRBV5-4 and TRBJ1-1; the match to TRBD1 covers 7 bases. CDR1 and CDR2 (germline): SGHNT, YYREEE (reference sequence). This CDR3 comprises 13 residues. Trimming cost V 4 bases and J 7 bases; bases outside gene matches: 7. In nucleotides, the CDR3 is TGTGCCAGCAGCCGTACCTGGGACAGTGAAGCTTTCTTT. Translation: CASSRTWDSEAFF. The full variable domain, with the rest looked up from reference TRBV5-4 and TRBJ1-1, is ETGVTQSPTHLIKTRGQQVTLRCSSQSGHNTVSWYQQALGQGPQFIFQYYREEENGRGNFPPRFSGLQFPNYSSELNVNALELDDSALYLCASSRTWDSEAFFGQGTRLTVV.

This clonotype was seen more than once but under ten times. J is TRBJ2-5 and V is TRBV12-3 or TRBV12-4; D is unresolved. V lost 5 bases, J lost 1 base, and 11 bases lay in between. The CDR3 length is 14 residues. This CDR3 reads CASSLTRAQETQYF. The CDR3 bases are TGTGCCAGCAGTCTAACCCGAGCCCAAGAGACCCAGTACTTC.

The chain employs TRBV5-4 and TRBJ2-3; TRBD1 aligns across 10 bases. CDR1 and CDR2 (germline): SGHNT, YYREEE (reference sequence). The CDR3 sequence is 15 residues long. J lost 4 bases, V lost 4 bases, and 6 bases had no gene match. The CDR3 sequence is CASSPGTGVPDTQYF. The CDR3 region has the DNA TGTGCCAGCAGCCCCGGGACAGGGGTACCAGATACGCAGTATTTT. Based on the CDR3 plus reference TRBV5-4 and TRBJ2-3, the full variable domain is ETGVTQSPTHLIKTRGQQVTLRCSSQSGHNTVSWYQQALGQGPQFIFQYYREEENGRGNFPPRFSGLQFPNYSSELNVNALELDDSALYLCASSPGTGVPDTQYFGPGTRLTVL.

The CDR3: CASNLRRSSGNTIYF. The DNA for the CDR3 is TGTGCCAGCAACCTTCGACGGAGCTCTGGAAACACCATATATTTT. The chain employs TRBV21-1 and TRBJ1-3. TRBV21-1 represents a pseudogene. The CDR3 sequence is 15 residues long.

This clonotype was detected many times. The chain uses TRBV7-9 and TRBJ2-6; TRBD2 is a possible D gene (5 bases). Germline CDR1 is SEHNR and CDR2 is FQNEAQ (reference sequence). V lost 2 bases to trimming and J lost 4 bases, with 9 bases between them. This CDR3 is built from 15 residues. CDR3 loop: CASSLLRAGANVLTF. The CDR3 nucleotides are TGTGCCAGCAGCTTACTGAGGGCCGGGGCCAACGTCCTGACTTTC. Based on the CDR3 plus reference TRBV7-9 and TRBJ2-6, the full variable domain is DTGVSQNPRHKITKRGQNVTFRCDPISEHNRLYWYRQTLGQGPEFLTYFQNEAQLEKSRLLSDRFSAERPKGSFSTLEIQRTEQGDSAMYLCASSLLRAGANVLTFGAGSRLTVL.

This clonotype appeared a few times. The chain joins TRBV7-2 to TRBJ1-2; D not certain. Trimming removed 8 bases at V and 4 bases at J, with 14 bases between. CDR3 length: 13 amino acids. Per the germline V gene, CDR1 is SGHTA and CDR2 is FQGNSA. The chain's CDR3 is CASHRTQSYGYTF. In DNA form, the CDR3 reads TGTGCCAGCCACCGCACTCAATCCTATGGCTACACCTTC.

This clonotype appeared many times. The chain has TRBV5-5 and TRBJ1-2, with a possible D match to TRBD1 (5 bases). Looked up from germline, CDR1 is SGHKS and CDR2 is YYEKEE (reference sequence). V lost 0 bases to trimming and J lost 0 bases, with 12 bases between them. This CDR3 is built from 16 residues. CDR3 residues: CASSLAGGGPNYGYTF. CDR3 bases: TGTGCCAGCAGCTTGGCCGGCGGGGGTCCTAACTATGGCTACACCTTC.

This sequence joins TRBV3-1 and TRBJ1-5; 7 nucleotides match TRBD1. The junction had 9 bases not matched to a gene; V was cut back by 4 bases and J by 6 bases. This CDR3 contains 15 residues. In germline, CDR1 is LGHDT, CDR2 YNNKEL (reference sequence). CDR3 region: CASSRSTGRVQPQHF. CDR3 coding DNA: TGTGCCAGCAGCCGATCGACAGGGAGGGTTCAGCCCCAGCATTTT.

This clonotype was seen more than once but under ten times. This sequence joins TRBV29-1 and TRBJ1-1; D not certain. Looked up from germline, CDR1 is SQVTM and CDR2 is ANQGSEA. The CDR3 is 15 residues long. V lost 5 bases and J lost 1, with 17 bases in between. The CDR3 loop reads CSVPERRTANTEAFF. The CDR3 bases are TGCAGCGTTCCCGAGCGTCGGACGGCGAACACTGAAGCTTTCTTT.

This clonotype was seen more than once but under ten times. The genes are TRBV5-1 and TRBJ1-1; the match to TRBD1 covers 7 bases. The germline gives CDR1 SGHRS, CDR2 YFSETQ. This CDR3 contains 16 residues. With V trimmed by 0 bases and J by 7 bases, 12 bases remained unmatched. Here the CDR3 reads CASSLEGASSHGEAFF. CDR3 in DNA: TGCGCCAGCAGCTTGGAGGGGGCAAGTTCGCACGGTGAAGCTTTCTTT.

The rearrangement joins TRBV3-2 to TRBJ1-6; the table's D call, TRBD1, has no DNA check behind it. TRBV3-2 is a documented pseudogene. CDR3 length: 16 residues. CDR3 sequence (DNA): TGTGCCAGCAGCCTTCACAGGGGAGTGAATAATTCACCCCTCCACTTT. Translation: CASSLHRGVNNSPLHF.

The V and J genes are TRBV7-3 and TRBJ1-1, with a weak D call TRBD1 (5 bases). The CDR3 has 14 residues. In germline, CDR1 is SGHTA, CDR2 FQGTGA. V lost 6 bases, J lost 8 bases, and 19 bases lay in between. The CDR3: CASRDPGTAGEAFF. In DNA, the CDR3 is TGTGCCAGCAGAGACCCCGGGACGGCGGGCGAAGCTTTCTTT.